This T cell receptor (beta chain) came from a study of blood T cell repertoires in COVID-19. Followed over time, Seattle patients had been enrolled while infection was active. Germline CDR1 MNHEY, CDR2 SVGAGI. V lost 7 bases and J lost 4, with 13 bases in between. CDR3 length: 13 residues. Per the study methods: Quantification of nucleated cells was approximated via reference gene primer amplification. Profiling relied on immunoSEQ multiplex PCR, and the TCRdb table lists in-frame clones only, not all of them. V and J calls and clone size follow that table, whereas D and trimming were derived from the DNA. The sample consists of around 260,000 clones, 70% to 90% of them appearing once.

The chain carries TRBV6-5 and TRBJ1-2, with no clear D. This receptor was identified in a human donor with COVID-19, enrolled during active disease. The donor label of this sample is uncertain. Sequenced: peripheral blood. The CDR3 bases are TGTGCCAGCACCTCCGGGTCCCCCTATGGCTACACCTTC. This encodes CASTSGSPYGYTF.